A selection of T cell receptor beta chains follows, all from one sample in a study of T-cell memory formation after mild COVID-19. TCRdb re-called the 5' RACE reads with MiXCR, one entry per CDR3 protein. The sample includes 450,000 to 650,000 distinct CDR3 sequences, roughly 20% of them seen just once. The specimen sequenced was PBMCs or a T cell subset sorted from them (not recorded which). The receptors derive from an adult woman who had mild COVID-19 (a few samples of this study predate the infection). Cell type and time point are not known. Each CDR3 is given with its conserved first and last residue. The D gene is left open where the match is weak. Clone size appears in some rows only: once, few, many, or a class for an expanded clone.

v_gene	len	j_gene	abundance	d_gene	CDR3nt	CDR3aa
TRBV9	12	TRBJ2-1	.	.	TGTGCCAGCAGCACGGGGGCCCATGAGCAGTTCTTC	CASSTGAHEQFF
TRBV12-3/TRBV12-4	15	TRBJ1-4	.	.	TGTGCCAGCAGTTTTACGGACAGTCTTAATGAAAAACTGTTTTTT	CASSFTDSLNEKLFF
TRBV19	12	TRBJ2-1	few	TRBD2	TGTGCCAGCCGCGGACTAGGGAATGAGCAGTTCTTC	CASRGLGNEQFF
TRBV7-2	20	TRBJ1-5	.	TRBD1	TGTGCCAGCAGCTTGGGGGCTCGGGGGACAGGTCGAGTAAGCAATCAGCCCCAGCATTTT	CASSLGARGTGRVSNQPQHF
TRBV20-1	13	TRBJ2-1	few	TRBD1	TGCAGTGCTCGACAGGGAGACGGGAATGAGCAGTTCTTC	CSARQGDGNEQFF
TRBV5-5	14	TRBJ1-2	few	.	TGTGCCAGCAGCTTGAGTGGGCAGGGCATGGGCTACACCTTC	CASSLSGQGMGYTF
TRBV15	16	TRBJ2-5	.	.	TGTGCCACCAGCAGAGCCCTCAGTTATTGGGCCCGAGACCAGTACTTC	CATSRALSYWARDQYF
TRBV3-1	16	TRBJ2-2	few	.	TGTGCCAGCAGCCAAGTCTTAATACTAGACACCGGGGAGCTGTTTTTT	CASSQVLILDTGELFF
TRBV5-1	13	TRBJ1-1	few	.	TGCGCCAGCAGATCTCCAGGGAACACTGAAGCTTTCTTT	CASRSPGNTEAFF
TRBV2	12	TRBJ2-3	.	.	TGTGCCAGCAGGACCGGCCCAGATACGCAGTATTTT	CASRTGPDTQYF
TRBV15	16	TRBJ2-7	.	.	TGTGCCACCAGCAGAGATCTCACAGGGAAGTCCTACGAGCAGTACTTC	CATSRDLTGKSYEQYF
TRBV20-1	13	TRBJ2-5	.	.	TGCAGTGCTAGCGAGGCGGGGCTAGAGACCCAGTACTTC	CSASEAGLETQYF
TRBV29-1	10	TRBJ1-2	.	.	TGCAGCGTTTTCGCCTATGGCTACACCTTC	CSVFAYGYTF
TRBV18	14	TRBJ1-1	.	.	TGTGCCAGCTCTCCGCCTTATGGGAACACTGAAGCTTTCTTT	CASSPPYGNTEAFF
TRBV6-2/TRBV6-3	14	TRBJ1-2	few	.	TGTGCCAGCAGGACCGTGGGGGCTCGCTATGGCTACACCTTC	CASRTVGARYGYTF
TRBV6-2/TRBV6-3	12	TRBJ2-2	.	.	TGTGCCAGCAGTTACGCCAACGGGGAGCTGTTTTTT	CASSYANGELFF
TRBV29-1	14	TRBJ2-6	.	.	TGCAGCGTTGTTGGGGTTACTGGGGCCAACGTCCTGACTTTC	CSVVGVTGANVLTF
TRBV4-1	16	TRBJ1-3	.	.	TGCGCCAGCAGCCAAGAAGCGGCAGACCGTGGAAACACCATATATTTT	CASSQEAADRGNTIYF
TRBV6-5	16	TRBJ2-7	.	TRBD2	TGTGCCAGCAGTTACTCGGGGACTAGCGGGCGTTACGAGCAGTACTTC	CASSYSGTSGRYEQYF
TRBV12-3/TRBV12-4	21	TRBJ2-2	.	TRBD2	TGTGCCAGCAGGCGGTTACCCTCGGGGATAGCGGGGGGGCCGCGAACCGGGGAGCTGTTTTTT	CASRRLPSGIAGGPRTGELFF
TRBV18	15	TRBJ1-2	.	.	TGTGCCAGCTCACCACCTGACAGGATACCCTATGGCTACACCTTC	CASSPPDRIPYGYTF
TRBV4-2	16	TRBJ2-1	.	.	TGTGCCAGCAGCCAATTTCGGGACGGGAGTCACCGTGAGCAGTTCTTC	CASSQFRDGSHREQFF
TRBV18	13	TRBJ1-1	.	.	TGTGCCAGCGGAGCCGGGGTGAACACTGAAGCTTTCTTT	CASGAGVNTEAFF
TRBV7-6	16	TRBJ2-1	few	.	TGTGCCAGCAGCTTAGGACGTTTAGGAGCGGGCAATGAGCAGTTCTTC	CASSLGRLGAGNEQFF
TRBV27	14	TRBJ2-7	few	TRBD1	TGTGCCAGCAGCGGACAGGGGAAGGCCTACGAGCAGTACTTC	CASSGQGKAYEQYF
TRBV28	15	TRBJ2-1	.	.	TGTGCCAGCAGCGAAGCTGGGACCCATGGCAATGAGCAGTTCTTC	CASSEAGTHGNEQFF
TRBV12-3/TRBV12-4	16	TRBJ2-3	.	TRBD2	TGTGCCAGCAGGGATTCTACTAGCGGGAGCGCAGATACGCAGTATTTT	CASRDSTSGSADTQYF
TRBV7-2	20	TRBJ2-3	few	TRBD2	TGTGCCAGCAGTTCAATGGGACTAGCGGGGGGACCAATGGGCACAGATACGCAGTATTTT	CASSSMGLAGGPMGTDTQYF
TRBV2	16	TRBJ2-5	few	TRBD2	TGTGCCAGCAGCCCCGGAATAGCGGGAAACGCAGGGACCCAGTACTTC	CASSPGIAGNAGTQYF
TRBV7-9	14	TRBJ2-2	.	.	TGTGCCATCATCCGGGTGAGGGGAACCGGGGAGCTGTTTTTT	CAIIRVRGTGELFF
TRBV6-6	15	TRBJ2-2	few	TRBD2	TGTGCCAGCAGTCCTCCGGGACTAGGCACCGGGGAGCTGTTTTTT	CASSPPGLGTGELFF
TRBV7-9	16	TRBJ2-7	few	.	TGTGCCAGCAGCTCCCAGGGGGCGGGGGTGAACTACGTGCAGTACTTC	CASSSQGAGVNYVQYF
TRBV6-2/TRBV6-3	17	TRBJ2-7	.	TRBD2	TGTGCCAGCAGTTACTCAAGGACTAGCGGGAGTAAGGGCGAGCAGTACTTC	CASSYSRTSGSKGEQYF
TRBV20-1	14	TRBJ1-2	.	.	TGCAGTGCTATTTCCCGGCAGGGCCTTAGGGGCTACACCTTC	CSAISRQGLRGYTF
TRBV30	14	TRBJ2-7	.	.	TGTGCCTGGACCCTGGTAACAGGAAACAACGAGCAGTACTTC	CAWTLVTGNNEQYF
TRBV5-1	15	TRBJ2-1	few	.	TGCGCCAGCAGCTTGGACGCGAGCTCCTACAATGAGCAGTTCTTC	CASSLDASSYNEQFF
TRBV7-8	15	TRBJ2-2	.	.	TGTGCCAGCAGCGGCCTCACAGCCCGAACCGGGGAGCTGTTTTTT	CASSGLTARTGELFF
TRBV20-1	13	TRBJ1-5	.	.	TGCAGTGCTAGAGCTGGGGAGGTTCAGCCCCAGCATTTT	CSARAGEVQPQHF
TRBV6-2/TRBV6-3	15	TRBJ2-1	few	.	TGTGCCAGCAGTACAACCCCGAGCTCCTACAATGAGCAGTTCTTC	CASSTTPSSYNEQFF
TRBV15	14	TRBJ2-7	.	TRBD1	TGTGCCACCTCAGGACAGGGAAAACCCTACGAGCAGTACTTC	CATSGQGKPYEQYF
TRBV7-9	15	TRBJ2-7	many	.	TGTGCCAGCAGCTTAGCGTTCAGGGGCGCCTACGAGCAGTACTTC	CASSLAFRGAYEQYF
TRBV4-3	15	TRBJ2-7	few	.	TGCGCCAGCAGCCACCTAGGGTCCGGAAGCTACGAGCAGTACTTC	CASSHLGSGSYEQYF
TRBV2	15	TRBJ2-3	many	.	TGTGCCAGCAGCGCCGGGACGGCTAGCACAGATACGCAGTATTTT	CASSAGTASTDTQYF
TRBV2	16	TRBJ2-1	few	TRBD2	TGTGCCAGCAGTTTAAGGCGGGGGAGCTCCTACAATGAGCAGTTCTTC	CASSLRRGSSYNEQFF
TRBV5-4	15	TRBJ2-5	.	TRBD1	TGTGCCAGCACCTCGAGGACAGGAATCCAAGAGACCCAGTACTTC	CASTSRTGIQETQYF
TRBV19	15	TRBJ2-1	.	TRBD1	TGTGCCAGTAGTCCCAGGACAGGGCCCTACAATGAGCAGTTCTTC	CASSPRTGPYNEQFF
TRBV29-1	14	TRBJ2-3	few	TRBD2	TGCAGCGTAAAACCGGGGGGACTCACAGATACGCAGTATTTT	CSVKPGGLTDTQYF
TRBV27	13	TRBJ2-1	.	.	TGTGCCAGCAGTGGGTGGGATACGGATGAGCAGTTCTTC	CASSGWDTDEQFF
TRBV5-4	15	TRBJ2-1	.	TRBD2	TGTGCCAGCAGCTTGACGACTAGCGCTTACAATGAGCAGTTCTTC	CASSLTTSAYNEQFF
TRBV5-4	16	TRBJ2-5	many	.	TGTGCCAGCAGCTTGGGCCCTCAACAGGTTCAAGAGACCCAGTACTTC	CASSLGPQQVQETQYF